A single sample gave rise to the 31 T cell receptor beta chains below, sequenced in a study of blood T cells in healthy people across ages. Primed by a sample-barcoded 5' primer and a J-beta primer mix, a second PCR proceeded for 7 to 11 cycles. One entry per CDR3 protein, called by TCRdb with MiXCR from the 5' RACE reads. The sample consists of some 1.7 million distinct CDR3 sequences, 28% of them appearing once. The specimen sequenced was blood. The receptors stem from a woman in her twenties or thirties in good health.

This clonotype was counted ten times or more. This chain links TRBV10-3 with TRBJ2-1; D might be TRBD2 (6 bases). Between the trimmed V and J ends, which lost 0 bases and 9 bases, there was a span of 9 bases. The CDR3 covers 13 residues. Germline V gene data show CDR1 as ENHRY and CDR2 as SYGVKD. CDR3 protein: CAISESGTPEQFF. The CDR3 DNA is TGTGCCATCAGTGAGTCTGGGACTCCTGAGCAGTTCTTC.

This clonotype occurred a few times. The CDR3 DNA follows: TGCGCCAGCAGCTTGGCCGGACAGGTCCGCACAGATACGCAGTATTTT. It is translated as CASSLAGQVRTDTQYF. V and J are TRBV5-1 and TRBJ2-3; 7 bases match TRBD1. Germline CDR1 and CDR2: SGHRS and YFSETQ. V lost 0 bases to trimming and J lost 1 base; unmatched junction nucleotides: 5. The CDR3 extends over 16 amino acids.

This clonotype was picked up many times. The chain combines TRBV24-1 with TRBJ2-7; D is perhaps TRBD1 (9 bases). V was pared by 7 bases and J by 4 bases, with 25 bases between. CDR1 KGHDR and CDR2 SFDVKD come from the germline V gene. CDR3 size: 17 residues. Written as DNA, the CDR3 is TGTGCCACCAGGATAGCGGGACAGGGCTTCATGGCATACGAGCAGTACTTC. This translates into CATRIAGQGFMAYEQYF.

This clonotype was picked up a small number of times. V is TRBV30 and J is TRBJ2-3; no firm D call. CDR1 is GTSNPN, CDR2 SVGIG, per germline (reference sequence). Trimming cost V 2 bases and J 0 bases, with 12 bases left between them. The CDR3 sequence is 15 residues long. DNA for the CDR3: TGTGCCTGGAGTCCCCCCGAGGAGAGCACAGATACGCAGTATTTT. Protein sequence: CAWSPPEESTDTQYF.

The J gene is TRBJ2-7, the V gene TRBV3-1, with 11 bases aligning to TRBD1. V gave up 3 bases and J gave up 0 bases; unmatched junction bases: 4. The CDR3 runs 16 residues. The germline V gene has CDR1 LGHDT and CDR2 YNNKEL (reference sequence). The CDR3 DNA follows: TGTGCCAGCAGCCACACCGGGACAGGGGGCTCCTACGAGCAGTACTTC. Encoded protein: CASSHTGTGGSYEQYF.

The rearrangement links TRBV7-3 to TRBJ2-5, with D possibly TRBD1 on 5 matching bases. The CDR3 totals 14 residues. Germline CDR1 is SGHTA and CDR2 is FQGTGA. The V gene lost 2 bases and the J gene lost 5 bases, with 12 bases spanning the gap. CDR3 in amino acids: CASSLVGRSETQYF. CDR3 nucleotide sequence: TGTGCCAGCAGCTTAGTGGGGCGCTCGGAGACCCAGTACTTC.

This sequence joins TRBV12-3 or TRBV12-4 and TRBJ1-1, with D possibly TRBD1 on 6 matching bases. With 8 bases removed from V and 6 bases from J, the gap between germline ends came to 16 bases. The CDR3 is 13 amino acids. CDR3 DNA sequence: TGTGCCAGCGCAAACAGGGTCGGGGCTGAAGCTTTCTTT. It yields the protein CASANRVGAEAFF.

On this clonotype: One base away lies a much larger clone, so this may be a sequencing read error. The chain couples TRBV4-3 to TRBJ2-5; D is uncertain. CDR1 and CDR2 from the germline V gene are LGHNA and YSLEER. Trimming removed 4 bases at V and 11 bases at J, with 20 bases between. This CDR3 is 14 amino acids long. CDR3 DNA: TGCGCCAGCAGCCCCGGCAGCTCTTATTACGGGCAGTACTTC. This encodes CASSPGSSYYGQYF.

The chain uses TRBV6-5 and TRBJ2-3, with 14 bases that match TRBD2. The CDR3 has 19 amino acids. With 0 bases clipped from V and 3 bases from J, the junction kept 8 bases outside the gene matches. CDR1 is MNHEY and CDR2 is SVGAGI in the germline V gene. This CDR3 is CASSYSIVTSGGVTDTQYF. DNA of the CDR3: TGTGCCAGCAGTTACTCGATAGTGACTAGCGGGGGGGTTACAGATACGCAGTATTTT.

The genes are TRBV6-5 and TRBJ1-2; a possible D gene is TRBD1 (5 bases). V was clipped by 3 bases and J by 9 bases, with 20 bases between them. The germline V gene has CDR1 MNHEY and CDR2 SVGAGI. CDR3 length: 15 residues. The CDR3 here is CASSYYEGSPRRYTF. For the CDR3, the DNA is TGTGCCAGCAGTTATTATGAGGGGTCTCCGCGGCGCTACACCTTC.

The chain carries TRBV28 and TRBJ1-5, with D possibly matching TRBD1 (5 bases). CDR1 and CDR2 (germline): MDHEN, SYDVKM. The length of the CDR3 is 14 residues. The V gene lost 7 bases and the J gene lost 7 bases, with 17 bases spanning the gap. The CDR3 DNA sequence: TGTGCCAGCAAAGGGGATCGTTATCAGCAGCCCCAGCATTTT. Translated, it gives CASKGDRYQQPQHF.

V usage is TRBV11-2 and J usage is TRBJ2-7, with D maybe TRBD2 (5 bases). CDR3 length: 15 amino acids. The germline CDR1 and CDR2 sequences are SGHAT and FQNNGV. V lost 3 bases to trimming and J lost 7 bases, with 19 bases between them. In DNA, the CDR3 is TGTGCCAGCAGCTTTCGGACTGGGATTGAGGTGGAGCAGTACTTC. It translates to CASSFRTGIEVEQYF.

The chain combines TRBV18 with TRBJ1-1, with D perhaps TRBD1 (6 bases). CDR1 and CDR2 from the germline V gene are KGHSH and LQKENI. This CDR3 has 16 amino acids. The V and J ends lost 6 bases and 1 base respectively, with 18 bases between them. CDR3 in DNA: TGTGCCAGCTCCCACCAGGGGATGGGGGCGAACACTGAAGCTTTCTTT. This sequence encodes CASSHQGMGANTEAFF.

The chain combines TRBV7-9 with TRBJ1-2, with TRBD1 as a possible D gene (5 bases). Germline CDR1 reads SEHNR; CDR2 reads FQNEAQ (reference sequence). V lost 5 bases to trimming and J lost 4 bases, with 20 bases between them. The CDR3 loop spans 16 amino acids. The CDR3 DNA is TGTGCCAGCAGCCCTTTCGGGGGAATAGCTAGCTATGGCTACACCTTC. Its translation: CASSPFGGIASYGYTF.

This clonotype has ten or more counts. The chain carries TRBV5-6 and TRBJ2-7; a weak D match, TRBD1 (6 bases). Germline lookup yields CDR1 SGHDT and CDR2 YYEEEE. The V and J ends lost 1 base and 4 bases respectively, with 15 bases between them. The CDR3 length is 15 residues. CDR3 bases: TGTGCCAGCAGCTTGTATGCCGCCGGGACATACGAGCAGTACTTC. This gives the protein CASSLYAAGTYEQYF.

The gene calls are TRBV11-2 and TRBJ2-7; 10 nucleotides align to TRBD1. CDR3 length: 16 residues. Germline loops: CDR1 SGHAT, CDR2 FQNNGV. V shed 6 bases, J shed 1 base, and the junction held 9 bases outside the gene matches. This chain's CDR3 is CASRNRTGGGSYEQYF. CDR3 DNA sequence: TGTGCCAGCAGAAACCGGACAGGGGGGGGTTCCTACGAGCAGTACTTC.

This clonotype was seen just once. The junction departs from the called germline gene at one end, perhaps through a read error. The CDR3 sequence: CASSLGQGGDTRYF. CDR3 in DNA: TGTGCCAGCAGCTTGGGACAGGGCGGAGATACGCGGTATTTT. The genes are TRBV7-6 and TRBJ2-3; 9 nucleotides line up with TRBD1. The CDR3 loop spans 14 amino acids. Looked up from germline, CDR1 is SGHVS and CDR2 is FNYEAQ.

The chain links TRBV5-1 to TRBJ2-1; 7 bases agree with TRBD2. CDR1 is SGHRS and CDR2 is YFSETQ in the germline V gene. This CDR3 comprises 15 residues. The V segment lost 4 bases and the J segment 5 bases; nucleotides outside the gene matches: 9. CDR3 loop: CASSLGTSDHNEQFF. The CDR3 DNA is TGCGCCAGCAGCCTGGGAACTAGCGATCACAATGAGCAGTTCTTC.

The rearrangement links TRBV5-1 to TRBJ1-2; no clear D. Between the trimmed V and J ends, which lost 0 bases and 7 bases, there was a span of 7 bases. Per the germline V gene, CDR1 is SGHRS and CDR2 is YFSETQ. The CDR3 consists of 12 residues. Written as DNA, the CDR3 is TGCGCCAGCAGCTTGGGAGGGTTTGGCTACACCTTC. Translating gives CASSLGGFGYTF.

The V call is TRBV5-5, the J call TRBJ2-1; TRBD2 agrees at 11 bases. CDR1 and CDR2 from the germline V gene are SGHKS and YYEKEE (reference sequence). With 4 bases clipped from V and 3 bases from J, the junction kept 9 bases outside the gene matches. CDR3 length equals 17 residues. This CDR3 reads CASSRSGTSGVYNEQFF. The CDR3 nucleotides are TGTGCCAGCAGCCGCTCCGGGACTAGCGGAGTCTACAATGAGCAGTTCTTC.

This clonotype was found a few times. The gene calls are TRBV20-1 and TRBJ2-1, with no clear D. The CDR3 spans 14 residues. The V gene's germline CDR1 is DFQATT and CDR2 SNEGSKA (reference sequence). V was pared by 0 bases and J by 2 bases, with 8 bases between. The CDR3 nucleotides read TGCAGTGCTAGAGATGCGGAGACCTACAATGAGCAGTTCTTC. It encodes CSARDAETYNEQFF.

The chain links TRBV30 to TRBJ1-2; D gene ambiguous. The V end lost 0 bases, the J end lost 3 bases, and 11 bases lay between the germline ends. Germline loops: CDR1 GTSNPN, CDR2 SVGIG (reference sequence). This CDR3 is 14 amino acids long. CDR3 DNA: TGTGCCTGGAGTGTACATCGGGCAGACTATGGCTACACCTTC. Amino acids: CAWSVHRADYGYTF.

This clonotype has just a few counts. The chain uses TRBV6-6 and TRBJ1-2; 8 nucleotides agree with TRBD1. The V gene end was trimmed by 7 bases and the J gene end by 2 bases; junction bases not matched to a gene: 9. The CDR3 is 15 amino acids. Per the germline V gene, CDR1 is MNHNY and CDR2 is SVGAGI (reference sequence). The DNA for the CDR3 is TGTGCCAGCACCCCAAGGGCAGGGGGCAACTATGGCTACACCTTC. Amino acids: CASTPRAGGNYGYTF.

The table lists this clonotype with a few counts. V is TRBV20-1 and J is TRBJ2-3, with TRBD1 as a possible D gene (6 bases). The CDR3 sequence is 15 residues long. Germline-derived CDR1 and CDR2 are DFQATT and SNEGSKA (reference sequence). V was pared by 3 bases and J by 2 bases, with 15 bases between. The CDR3 sequence: CSASSGQSVTDTQYF. CDR3 coding DNA: TGCAGTGCTAGTTCCGGACAGTCTGTCACAGATACGCAGTATTTT.

This clonotype came up a few times. V usage is TRBV11-1 and J usage is TRBJ2-5; unclear D gene. Germline V CDR1 and CDR2: SGHAT, FQDESV (reference sequence). V was shortened by 4 bases and J by 3 bases, with 24 bases between the two germline ends. The CDR3 runs to 18 residues. The CDR3 DNA sequence: TGTGCCAGCAGCTACCCTCGGACCGGCCTCGAGCTGAAAGAGACCCAGTACTTC. It is translated as CASSYPRTGLELKETQYF.

The V and J genes are TRBV5-1 and TRBJ2-1; 12 bases are a match to TRBD2. The ends lost 2 bases at V and 10 bases at J; junction bases unmatched: 10. This CDR3 is 16 amino acids long. From germline, CDR1 is SGHRS and CDR2 YFSETQ. This CDR3 reads CASSLGLAGGPLEQFF. As DNA, the CDR3 is TGCGCCAGCAGCTTAGGCCTAGCGGGGGGGCCCTTGGAGCAGTTCTTC.

This clonotype was seen a few times. The J gene is TRBJ2-3, the V gene TRBV24-1; 9 bases are shared with TRBD2. V was clipped by 5 bases and J by 6 bases; unmatched bases: 5. The CDR3 has 14 residues. Looked up from germline, CDR1 is KGHDR and CDR2 is SFDVKD. For the CDR3, the DNA is TGTGCCACCAGTGGTTCTAGCGGGAAGGATACGCAGTATTTT. The encoded protein is CATSGSSGKDTQYF.

This clonotype was seen once. This chain links TRBV18 with TRBJ2-1; 10 positions agree with TRBD2. The germline gives CDR1 KGHSH, CDR2 LQKENI. CDR3 length: 15 residues. J was trimmed by 10 bases and V by 3 bases; bases with no gene match: 9. CDR3: CASSPASGRTDEQFF. The CDR3 nucleotides are TGTGCCAGCTCACCTGCTAGCGGGAGAACTGACGAGCAGTTCTTC.

CDR3 nucleotide sequence: TGTGCCAGCTCATCAACGGGGGAGGTCGGTCAGCCCCAGCATTTT. Translating gives CASSSTGEVGQPQHF. V is TRBV12-3 or TRBV12-4 and J is TRBJ1-5; TRBD1 is a possible D gene (5 bases). V was cut by 8 bases and J by 6 bases, with 20 bases left in between. There are 15 residues in the CDR3.

The rearrangement links TRBV20-1 to TRBJ1-3; D is unclear. V dropped 6 bases and J dropped 2 bases, with 14 bases sitting between them. There are 14 residues in the CDR3. CDR1 and CDR2 (germline): DFQATT, SNEGSKA (reference sequence). CDR3 in amino acids: CSAPTSPPGNTIYF. CDR3 sequence (DNA): TGCAGTGCACCGACATCCCCCCCTGGAAACACCATATATTTT.

The chain combines TRBV12-3 or TRBV12-4 with TRBJ2-1; D is possibly TRBD2 (6 bases). The CDR3 has 12 amino acids. V was clipped by 4 bases and J by 8 bases, with 9 bases between them. CDR3 bases: TGTGCCAGCAGTTGGGACTGGGATGAGCAGTTCTTC. It is translated as CASSWDWDEQFF.